Listed here are 25 T cell receptor beta chains from one sample, sequenced in a study of CD8+ T cells in alopecia areata (dated by TCRdb to between 2018 and 2020). Receptor libraries were prepared by the immunoSEQ multiplex PCR assay. For TCR sequencing, RNA was extracted from every sample and reverse transcribed into cDNA to serve as template. Sourced from immuneACCESS, this table was stored by TCRdb with only in-frame sequences that have V and J called. A share of the clones is absent; for the studies checked, an unresolved V gene accounts for under half, and the remainder has no known explanation. Present in this sample are 180,000 or so clones, about three fifths of which were seen just once. 16% of the sample lies in the top ten. Read against the paper, the sample's treatment or condition label means: oral pan-JAK inhibitor, 5-10 mg twice daily. The source was CD4+ T cells sorted from blood, collected at roughly week 58, from a patient treated with tofacitinib. These TCRs come from a human donor with alopecia areata.

The chain carries TRBV30 and TRBJ2-7; D is possibly TRBD2 (7 bases). Trimming took 1 base from V and 2 from J, leaving 12 bases between them. Looked up from germline, CDR1 is GTSNPN and CDR2 is SVGIG (reference sequence). CDR3 length: 14 residues. The CDR3 DNA is TGTGCCTGGAGTGCGGGCGGGGGCCCCTACGAGCAGTACTTC. Translated, it gives CAWSAGGGPYEQYF.

The V gene is TRBV5-1, the J gene TRBJ2-5; TRBD1 aligns across 7 bases. The V gene's germline CDR1 is SGHRS and CDR2 YFSETQ. There are 14 residues in the CDR3. The V gene end was trimmed by 2 bases and the J gene end by 1 base; junction bases not matched to a gene: 2. The CDR3 DNA sequence: TGCGCCAGCAGCTTCGGGGACAGCCAAGAGACCCAGTACTTC. This sequence encodes CASSFGDSQETQYF.

The rearrangement links TRBV15 to TRBJ2-3, with 10 bases identical to TRBD1. V trimming: 6 bases; J trimming: 2 bases; junction bases outside the gene matches: 5. CDR1 LNHNV and CDR2 YYDKDF come from the germline V gene (reference sequence). The CDR3 is 15 amino acids. In DNA, the CDR3 is TGTGCCACCAGGTTGGACAGGGGGAACACAGATACGCAGTATTTT. This translates into CATRLDRGNTDTQYF.

The chain recombines TRBV6-5 with TRBJ2-5; 10 nucleotides line up with TRBD2. The CDR3 extends over 15 amino acids. Trimming cost V 5 bases and J 0 bases; bases outside gene matches: 3. Germline V CDR1 and CDR2: MNHEY, SVGAGI. The CDR3 region has the DNA TGTGCCAGCAGTCTAGCGGGGGAGTACCAAGAGACCCAGTACTTC. It specifies CASSLAGEYQETQYF.

The rearrangement joins TRBV5-1 to TRBJ1-4; D call uncertain. V lost 3 bases to trimming and J lost 4 bases, with 10 bases between them. Germline loops: CDR1 SGHRS, CDR2 YFSETQ. CDR3 length: 14 residues. For the CDR3, the DNA is TGCGCCAGCAGCTCCCAGTGGAATAATGAAAAACTGTTTTTT. Protein sequence: CASSSQWNNEKLFF.

This clone was observed a handful of times. The chain combines TRBV7-9 with TRBJ2-1; D gene uncertain. Germline assignment: CDR1 SEHNR and CDR2 FQNEAQ (reference sequence). This CDR3 contains 12 residues. V was pared by 0 bases and J by 5 bases, with 2 bases between. CDR3 in DNA: TGTGCCAGCAGCTTAGCCCACAATGAGCAGTTCTTC. Protein sequence: CASSLAHNEQFF.

V is TRBV14 and J is TRBJ1-4; TRBD1 aligns across 7 bases. The CDR3 is made up of 15 amino acids. The germline V gene encodes CDR1 SGHDN and CDR2 FVKESK. V gave up 4 bases and J gave up 7 bases; unmatched junction bases: 9. The CDR3 loop is CASSPRAGTAEKLFF. As DNA, the CDR3 is TGTGCCAGCAGCCCTCGTGCCGGGACAGCTGAAAAACTGTTTTTT.

V gene TRBV7-3 combines with J gene TRBJ2-3; D is unclear. There are 12 residues in the CDR3. CDR1 SGHTA and CDR2 FQGTGA come from the germline V gene. V shed 5 bases and J shed 6 bases, with 9 bases lying between them. CDR3 amino acids: CASSQQADTQYF. In nucleotides, the CDR3 is TGTGCCAGCAGCCAGCAAGCGGATACGCAGTATTTT.

The V call is TRBV4-1, the J call TRBJ2-5; TRBD2 matches at 12 bases. The CDR3 contains 16 residues. With V trimmed by 4 bases and J by 2 bases, 5 bases remained unmatched. Germline CDR1 MGHRA, CDR2 YSYEKL. CDR3 amino acids: CASSRDGTSGQETQYF. The DNA for the CDR3 is TGCGCCAGCAGCCGGGACGGGACTAGCGGGCAAGAGACCCAGTACTTC.

The gene calls are TRBV7-9 and TRBJ2-5; TRBD1 aligns across 7 bases. With 5 bases clipped from V and 1 base from J, the junction kept 7 bases outside the gene matches. The CDR3 is made up of 15 amino acids. From germline, CDR1 is SEHNR and CDR2 FQNEAQ (reference sequence). CDR3 amino acids: CASSIKTGLQETQYF. The DNA of the CDR3 is TGTGCCAGCAGCATCAAGACAGGGCTCCAAGAGACCCAGTACTTC.

This chain joins TRBV4-2 and TRBJ2-5; 9 positions agree with TRBD1. The germline gives CDR1 LGHNA, CDR2 YNFKEQ. This CDR3 region has 18 residues. V was clipped by 4 bases and J by 3 bases; unmatched bases: 15. CDR3 in DNA: TGTGCCAGCAGCCCCACCTCAGGCCCGGGACAGGGAAAAGAGACCCAGTACTTC. It yields the protein CASSPTSGPGQGKETQYF.

CDR3 residues: CASGLSDRESPLHF. The CDR3 DNA reads TGTGCTAGTGGTCTCTCAGACAGGGAGTCACCCCTCCACTTT. The rearrangement uses TRBV12-5 and TRBJ1-6, with 7 bases that match TRBD1. V lost 5 bases and J lost 10; bases outside the gene matches: 8. Looked up from germline, CDR1 is LGHNT and CDR2 is FRNRAP. There are 14 residues in the CDR3. Variable domain in full (rest from reference TRBV12-5 and TRBJ1-6): DARVTQTPRHKVTEMGQEVTMRCQPILGHNTVFWYRQTMMQGLELLAYFRNRAPLDDSGMPKDRFSAEMPDATLATLKIQPSEPRDSAVYFCASGLSDRESPLHFGNGTRLTVT.

The chain has TRBV19 and TRBJ1-5; the D is unclear. CDR3 length: 12 amino acids. V was clipped by 5 bases and J by 7 bases, with 9 bases between them. The germline gives CDR1 LNHDA, CDR2 SQIVND (reference sequence). In nucleotides, the CDR3 is TGTGCCAGTAGTCACAATCGGCAGCCCCAGCATTTT. Protein product: CASSHNRQPQHF. Complete variable domain (other parts from reference TRBV19 and TRBJ1-5): DGGITQSPKYLFRKEGQNVTLSCEQNLNHDAMYWYRQDPGQGLRLIYYSQIVNDFQKGDIAEGYSVSREKKESFPLTVTSAQKNPTAFYLCASSHNRQPQHFGDGTRLSIL.

This clone has just one count. CDR3 amino acids: CAWSSRVSGELFF. The CDR3 region has the DNA TGTGCCTGGAGTAGCAGAGTCTCCGGGGAGCTGTTTTTT. The V call is TRBV30, the J call TRBJ2-2; no definite D call. Germline V gene lookup returns CDR1 GTSNPN and CDR2 SVGIG (reference sequence). CDR3 length: 13 residues. Trimming removed 2 bases from V and 6 bases from J, with 10 bases in between.

V and J are TRBV7-3 and TRBJ2-6; D is possibly TRBD1 (6 bases). This CDR3 is built from 16 residues. Per germline, CDR1 SGHTA and CDR2 FQGTGA. The V gene lost 2 bases and the J gene lost 4 bases, with 12 bases spanning the gap. The CDR3 nucleotides read TGTGCCAGCAGCTTAGGCACAGGGTTGGGGGCCAACGTCCTGACTTTC. Protein product: CASSLGTGLGANVLTF.

In this sample, this clone turned up a few times. The chain employs TRBV2 and TRBJ1-2; perhaps TRBD1 as D (6 bases). V shed 5 bases and J shed 2 bases, with 9 bases lying between them. The CDR3 length is 13 residues. Germline CDR1 SNHLY, CDR2 FYNNEI. CDR3 amino acids: CASSFTGNYGYTF. CDR3 bases: TGTGCCAGCAGTTTTACAGGGAACTATGGCTACACCTTC. The variable domain in full, completed from reference TRBV2 and TRBJ1-2, reads EPEVTQTPSHQVTQMGQEVILRCVPISNHLYFYWYRQILGQKVEFLVSFYNNEISEKSEIFDDQFSVERPDGSNFTLKIRSTKLEDSAMYFCASSFTGNYGYTFGSGTRLTVV.

The J gene is TRBJ2-7, the V gene TRBV29-1, with TRBD2 matching over 7 bases. In germline, CDR1 is SQVTM, CDR2 ANQGSEA. V dropped 5 bases and J dropped 2; count of bases not matched to a gene: 6. The CDR3 spans 13 residues. CDR3 sequence reads: CSVRGRGAYEQYF. For the CDR3, the DNA is TGCAGCGTTAGAGGACGGGGGGCCTACGAGCAGTACTTC.

This clone was recorded only once. The rearrangement uses TRBV18 and TRBJ1-5; D ambiguous. The germline V gene has CDR1 KGHSH and CDR2 LQKENI. The CDR3 runs 13 residues. V was shortened by 2 bases and J by 5 bases, with 7 bases between the two germline ends. CDR3 amino acids: CASSPDGDQPQHF. DNA for the CDR3: TGTGCCAGCTCACCAGATGGGGATCAGCCCCAGCATTTT.

This chain joins TRBV18 and TRBJ1-1; TRBD1 might be the D (6 bases). CDR1 and CDR2 from the germline V gene are KGHSH and LQKENI. Trimming cost V 1 base and J 2 bases, with 8 bases left between them. There are 14 residues in the CDR3. The CDR3 sequence is CASSPRDTNTEAFF. The CDR3 nucleotides read TGTGCCAGCTCACCACGGGACACCAACACTGAAGCTTTCTTT.

This sequence joins TRBV27 and TRBJ1-2, with 8 bases fitting TRBD1. The CDR3 has 13 amino acids. Losses at the gene ends were 6 bases for V and 4 bases for J; bases not matched to a gene: 4. CDR1 is MNHEY and CDR2 is SMNVEV in the germline V gene (reference sequence). In DNA, the CDR3 is TGTGCCAGCAGAGCAGGGGGCGGCTATGGCTACACCTTC. Its translation is CASRAGGGYGYTF.

The chain links TRBV30 to TRBJ2-2; 7 bases line up with TRBD1. CDR1 and CDR2 from the germline V gene are GTSNPN and SVGIG (reference sequence). Germline trimming cut 3 bases from V and 9 bases from J; bases unmatched to any gene: 10. The CDR3 totals 14 residues. CDR3 sequence reads: CAWRNLDRKWELFF. The CDR3 coding sequence is TGTGCCTGGAGGAACTTGGACAGGAAATGGGAGCTGTTTTTT.

The chain couples TRBV6-5 to TRBJ2-7; D is perhaps TRBD1 (5 bases). V dropped 0 bases and J dropped 0 bases, with 12 bases sitting between them. This CDR3 has 16 residues. Germline values: CDR1 MNHEY, CDR2 SVGAGI. The CDR3 here is CASSYSGRASSYEQYF. DNA for the CDR3: TGTGCCAGCAGTTACTCTGGCAGGGCGAGCTCCTACGAGCAGTACTTC.

As concerns this clone: Other DNA sequences within the sample encode an identical CDR3. The chain combines TRBV14 with TRBJ2-5, with no clear D. There are 11 residues in the CDR3. V shed 3 bases and J shed 4 bases, with 3 bases lying between them. CDR1 SGHDN and CDR2 FVKESK come from the germline V gene. CDR3 bases: TGTGCCAGCAGCCACGGAGAGACCCAGTACTTC. As protein: CASSHGETQYF.

The chain employs TRBV9 and TRBJ1-6, with TRBD1 matching 9 bases. V shed 0 bases, J shed 7 bases, and the junction held 8 bases outside the gene matches. Germline V gene data show CDR1 as SGDLS and CDR2 as YYNGEE. The CDR3 spans 17 residues. Here the CDR3 reads CASSVASVDRGNSPLHF. The CDR3 nucleotides read TGTGCCAGCAGCGTAGCTAGCGTCGACAGGGGGAATTCACCCCTCCACTTT.

The rearrangement links TRBV10-3 to TRBJ2-1; D tentatively reads TRBD1 or TRBD2 (5 bases each). Germline V gene lookup returns CDR1 ENHRY and CDR2 SYGVKD. Trimming cost V 3 bases and J 5 bases, with 11 bases left between them. The CDR3 totals 14 residues. The CDR3 DNA reads TGTGCCATCAGTGAAGAGGGGCGCCACAATGAGCAGTTCTTC. Amino acids: CAISEEGRHNEQFF.